The 30 T cell receptor beta chains below all came from one sample that was sequenced in a study of blood T cell repertoires in COVID-19. Assay: immunoSEQ multiplex PCR; the TCRdb copy retains only in-frame clones and omits some. The sample records under 250,000 clones, over 70% being singletons. Sequencing was carried out using peripheral blood. The source is a man aged 40-50 years with acute or convalescent COVID-19.

The chain links TRBV19 to TRBJ2-7, with a possible D match to TRBD2 (5 bases). Trimming took 5 bases from V and 2 from J, leaving 10 bases between them. In germline, CDR1 is LNHDA, CDR2 SQIVND (reference sequence). This CDR3 has 13 amino acids. The CDR3, as DNA: TGTGCCAGTAGTGGAGGTGGGACCTACGAGCAGTACTTC. It codes for CASSGGGTYEQYF.

CDR3 in amino acids: CASSRARGANVLTF. CDR3 sequence (DNA): TGTGCCAGCAGCCGGGCACGGGGAGCCAACGTCCTGACTTTC. J is TRBJ2-6 and V is TRBV7-8, with D possibly matching TRBD2 (5 bases). The CDR3 length is 14 residues. The ends were cut back, 5 bases at V and 7 bases at J, with 12 bases in the middle. Germline-derived CDR1 and CDR2 are SGHVS and FQNEAQ.

The chain recombines TRBV18 with TRBJ1-4; TRBD1 aligns across 8 bases. There are 16 residues in the CDR3. CDR1 and CDR2 (germline): KGHSH, LQKENI. Trimming cost V 3 bases and J 1 base; bases outside gene matches: 4. Here the CDR3 reads CASSPITGGTNEKLFF. Written as DNA, the CDR3 is TGTGCCAGCTCACCCATAACAGGGGGAACTAATGAAAAACTGTTTTTT.

The chain combines TRBV5-4 with TRBJ2-1; D ambiguous. This CDR3 is 13 amino acids long. The germline CDR1 and CDR2 sequences are SGHNT and YYREEE (reference sequence). V was cut by 1 base and J by 8 bases, with 10 bases left in between. CDR3: CASSLSEADEQFF. Written as DNA, the CDR3 is TGTGCCAGCAGCTTGTCTGAAGCCGATGAGCAGTTCTTC.

This clone came up a few times. This chain uses TRBV5-6 with TRBJ1-2; D is unresolved. The CDR3 contains 17 residues. Deletions cut 1 base from V and 0 bases from J, with 16 bases between. Germline V gene sequence: CDR1 SGHDT, CDR2 YYEEEE. The CDR3 DNA is TGTGCCAGCAGCTTGTCACGGGGTTCGGCGGCTAACTATGGCTACACCTTC. It translates to CASSLSRGSAANYGYTF.

The V call is TRBV6-5, the J call TRBJ1-1; 8 nucleotides align to TRBD1. This CDR3 has 13 amino acids. CDR1 is MNHEY and CDR2 is SVGAGI in the germline V gene. V lost 6 bases and J lost 4; bases outside the gene matches: 4. CDR3 coding DNA: TGTGCCAGCAGCCGAGGACAGGGCACTGAAGCTTTCTTT. Protein: CASSRGQGTEAFF.

V is TRBV19 and J is TRBJ2-1; 13 bases fit TRBD2. The CDR3 has 18 residues. CDR1 is LNHDA, CDR2 SQIVND, per germline (reference sequence). Trimming removed 6 bases from V and 2 bases from J; junction bases left unmatched: 10. The CDR3 loop is CASSRTRTSGGPYNEQFF. The CDR3 nucleotides read TGTGCCAGTAGCCGAACCAGGACTAGCGGGGGACCCTACAATGAGCAGTTCTTC.

This CDR3 is CASSLLKKGGEQYF. In DNA, the CDR3 is TGTGCCAGCAGTTTACTAAAGAAAGGGGGCGAGCAGTACTTC. The chain has TRBV27 and TRBJ2-7; possibly TRBD1 for D (6 bases). The CDR3 consists of 14 residues. Trimming took off 2 bases at V and 6 bases at J, with 14 bases between the two ends. Germline V gene sequence: CDR1 MNHEY, CDR2 SMNVEV (reference sequence).

This sequence joins TRBV5-1 and TRBJ1-4, with TRBD1 matching over 9 bases. V dropped 3 bases and J dropped 3; count of bases not matched to a gene: 3. Germline CDR1 SGHRS, CDR2 YFSETQ. CDR3 length: 15 residues. The CDR3 region is CASSSQGAPNEKLFF. For the CDR3, the DNA is TGCGCCAGCAGCTCACAGGGGGCACCTAATGAAAAACTGTTTTTT.

This clone showed up just a few times. The chain carries TRBV19 and TRBJ2-7, with a tentative D call TRBD1 (5 bases). The CDR3 has 14 residues. V was shortened by 7 bases and J by 6 bases, with 19 bases between the two germline ends. The V gene's germline CDR1 is LNHDA and CDR2 SQIVND (reference sequence). CDR3 nucleotide sequence: TGTGCCAGTACCCCCGGCAGGGATAACGTCGAGCAGTACTTC. Protein sequence: CASTPGRDNVEQYF.

Remarks on this clone: Other DNA variants within this sample encode the same CDR3. This chain links TRBV27 with TRBJ1-5; D gene ambiguous. Trimming pared 6 bases from V and 0 bases from J, leaving 6 bases between. The CDR3 sequence is 13 residues long. Per the germline V gene, CDR1 is MNHEY and CDR2 is SMNVEV (reference sequence). CDR3 residues: CASRLYSNQPQHF. CDR3 DNA: TGTGCCAGCAGACTTTATAGCAATCAGCCCCAGCATTTT.

There are a few counts of this clone. This chain links TRBV4-2 with TRBJ1-4; unclear D gene. Trimming took off 0 bases at V and 5 bases at J, with 7 bases between the two ends. The CDR3 length is 14 residues. Per the germline V gene, CDR1 is LGHNA and CDR2 is YNFKEQ. CDR3 DNA: TGTGCCAGCAGCCAAGATACAGCCAATGAAAAACTGTTTTTT. It codes for CASSQDTANEKLFF.

This clone showed up just once. The chain links TRBV10-2 to TRBJ1-5; maybe TRBD1 (6 bases). Germline CDR1 reads WSHSY; CDR2 reads SAAADI. With 5 bases removed from V and 2 bases from J, the gap between germline ends came to 13 bases. The CDR3 totals 15 residues. Here the CDR3 DNA reads TGCGCCAGCAGTCCACAGGGCGCTCGCAATCAGCCCCAGCATTTT. It yields the protein CASSPQGARNQPQHF.

J is TRBJ1-3 and V is TRBV7-2; 7 bases are a match to TRBD1. Germline assignment: CDR1 SGHTA and CDR2 FQGNSA. This CDR3 is built from 13 residues. Trimming cost V 8 bases and J 4 bases; bases outside gene matches: 5. The chain's CDR3 is CASGQAAGNTIYF. CDR3 nucleotide sequence: TGTGCCAGCGGACAGGCAGCCGGAAACACCATATATTTT.

The chain carries TRBV6-5 and TRBJ2-7; tentatively, D is TRBD1 (6 bases). Germline V gene lookup returns CDR1 MNHEY and CDR2 SVGAGI. The CDR3 totals 14 residues. V lost 7 bases, J lost 3 bases, and 16 bases lay in between. In DNA, the CDR3 is TGTGCCAGCAAAGTCACAGGACAGAGCTACGAGCAGTACTTC. Translating it yields CASKVTGQSYEQYF.

This chain links TRBV7-3 with TRBJ2-7; 7 nucleotides agree with TRBD1. The CDR3 has 13 amino acids. CDR1 and CDR2 from the germline V gene are SGHTA and FQGTGA. V was pared by 3 bases and J by 6 bases, with 5 bases of the junction left unmatched. The CDR3: CASSFDRAGEQYF. DNA of the CDR3: TGTGCCAGCAGCTTCGACAGGGCGGGCGAGCAGTACTTC.

For the CDR3, the DNA is TGTGCCAGCAGCTTAGGGGGGACTAGGGTCTATGGCTACACCTTC. It codes for CASSLGGTRVYGYTF. The rearrangement links TRBV7-2 to TRBJ1-2; D perhaps matches TRBD1 (5 bases). The CDR3 is 15 residues long. CDR1 is SGHTA, CDR2 FQGNSA, per germline. The V end was cut by 1 base, the J end by 4 bases, with 13 bases between.

This chain connects TRBV19 to TRBJ2-7; 8 nucleotides agree with TRBD2. This CDR3 region has 14 residues. V was clipped by 5 bases and J by 2 bases; unmatched bases: 5. Germline CDR1 reads LNHDA; CDR2 reads SQIVND (reference sequence). The CDR3 loop is CASSLERGTYEQYF. Written as DNA, the CDR3 is TGTGCCAGTAGTTTGGAGCGGGGGACCTACGAGCAGTACTTC.

This clone was observed a handful of times. The genes are TRBV10-3 and TRBJ2-4; 7 bases fit TRBD2. J was trimmed by 7 bases and V by 11 bases; bases with no gene match: 11. Germline V lookup: CDR1 ENHRY, CDR2 SYGVKD. This CDR3 is 13 amino acids long. The CDR3, as DNA: TGTGCCTTCTGGGCACCCGGGAGGAACATTCAGTACTTC. Its protein product is CAFWAPGRNIQYF.

This chain connects TRBV29-1 to TRBJ2-1; the match to TRBD2 covers 7 bases. The J segment lost 4 bases and the V segment lost 4 bases, leaving 16 bases of the junction unmatched. Germline CDR1 SQVTM, CDR2 ANQGSEA. The CDR3 covers 17 residues. This chain's CDR3 is CSVVPQSGLADYNEQFF. Here the CDR3 DNA reads TGCAGCGTTGTCCCACAATCGGGTCTAGCGGATTACAATGAGCAGTTCTTC.

The chain is built from TRBV30 and TRBJ2-5, with 10 bases lining up with TRBD2. There are 15 residues in the CDR3. J lost 0 bases, V lost 2 bases, and 3 bases had no gene match. Looked up from germline, CDR1 is GTSNPN and CDR2 is SVGIG (reference sequence). The CDR3 sequence is CAWSPGLANQETQYF. The CDR3 nucleotides are TGTGCCTGGAGTCCGGGACTAGCGAACCAAGAGACCCAGTACTTC.

This clone was detected only once. The chain uses TRBV27 and TRBJ2-7, with 8 bases matching TRBD1. This CDR3 is 14 amino acids long. With V trimmed by 5 bases and J by 5 bases, 8 bases remained unmatched. Germline lookup yields CDR1 MNHEY and CDR2 SMNVEV (reference sequence). The CDR3 loop reads CASSLADRDHEQYF. The CDR3 coding sequence is TGTGCCAGCAGTCTCGCGGACAGGGACCACGAGCAGTACTTC.

The V and J genes are TRBV11-2 and TRBJ1-2; D is unresolved. CDR3 length: 12 amino acids. The V and J ends lost 6 bases and 6 bases respectively, with 11 bases between them. Germline-derived CDR1 and CDR2 are SGHAT and FQNNGV. CDR3 sequence reads: CASSLGVDGYTF. The CDR3 region has the DNA TGTGCCAGCAGTCTTGGAGTGGATGGCTACACCTTC.

The V and J genes are TRBV11-2 and TRBJ2-7, with 8 nucleotides matching TRBD1. The CDR3 covers 14 residues. Losses at the gene ends were 6 bases for V and 0 bases for J; bases not matched to a gene: 4. Looked up from germline, CDR1 is SGHAT and CDR2 is FQNNGV. CDR3 bases: TGTGCCAGCAGGACAGGGGCCAACTCCTACGAGCAGTACTTC. It specifies CASRTGANSYEQYF.

The rearrangement links TRBV5-4 to TRBJ2-5, with TRBD2 matching 8 bases. This CDR3 is built from 14 residues. With V trimmed by 4 bases and J by 5 bases, 7 bases remained unmatched. Germline CDR1 and CDR2: SGHNT and YYREEE (reference sequence). The CDR3 nucleotides read TGTGCCAGCAGCCAGAGGACGGGAGGGGAGACCCAGTACTTC. Protein product: CASSQRTGGETQYF. The full variable domain, its missing parts supplied by reference TRBV5-4 and TRBJ2-5, is ETGVTQSPTHLIKTRGQQVTLRCSSQSGHNTVSWYQQALGQGPQFIFQYYREEENGRGNFPPRFSGLQFPNYSSELNVNALELDDSALYLCASSQRTGGETQYFGPGTRLLVL.

The J gene is TRBJ2-7, the V gene TRBV4-1, with 8 positions matching TRBD1. Germline V gives CDR1 MGHRA, CDR2 YSYEKL. V gave up 4 bases and J gave up 5 bases; unmatched junction bases: 10. The CDR3 spans 15 residues. The CDR3 sequence: CASSLHQTGDDEQYF. The CDR3 DNA reads TGCGCCAGCAGCCTACATCAGACAGGGGATGACGAGCAGTACTTC.

J is TRBJ2-5 and V is TRBV5-3; D may be TRBD1 (5 bases). TRBV5-3 is sorted into the ORF group, with uncertain function. CDR3 length equals 16 residues. V lost 0 bases and J lost 1, with 13 bases in between. CDR3 residues: CARSLVGLLPQETQYF. CDR3 bases: TGTGCCAGAAGCTTGGTGGGGCTCCTGCCCCAAGAGACCCAGTACTTC.

V and J are TRBV3-1 (or the pseudogene TRBV3-2) and TRBJ1-2; D is unresolved. There are 16 residues in the CDR3. Germline V gene data show CDR1 as LGHDT and CDR2 as YNNKEL (reference sequence). Trimming stripped 0 bases from V and 0 bases from J, with 11 bases between. CDR3 region: CASSQDLTSTNYGYTF. The CDR3 DNA reads TGTGCCAGCAGCCAAGATCTGACATCGACTAACTATGGCTACACCTTC.

The V call is TRBV19, the J call TRBJ1-4; 8 nucleotides agree with TRBD1. The germline CDR1 and CDR2 sequences are LNHDA and SQIVND (reference sequence). V dropped 4 bases and J dropped 4; count of bases not matched to a gene: 5. This CDR3 has 15 amino acids. The CDR3 region has the DNA TGTGCCAGTAGTACCGGACAGGGATTTAATGAAAAACTGTTTTTT. Its protein product is CASSTGQGFNEKLFF.

V gene TRBV7-2 combines with J gene TRBJ2-3, with unresolved D. V lost 3 bases and J lost 6, with 10 bases in between. This CDR3 contains 13 residues. The V gene's germline CDR1 is SGHTA and CDR2 FQGNSA. DNA of the CDR3: TGTGCCAGCAGCTTGCCTCCTGAGGATACGCAGTATTTT. It encodes CASSLPPEDTQYF.